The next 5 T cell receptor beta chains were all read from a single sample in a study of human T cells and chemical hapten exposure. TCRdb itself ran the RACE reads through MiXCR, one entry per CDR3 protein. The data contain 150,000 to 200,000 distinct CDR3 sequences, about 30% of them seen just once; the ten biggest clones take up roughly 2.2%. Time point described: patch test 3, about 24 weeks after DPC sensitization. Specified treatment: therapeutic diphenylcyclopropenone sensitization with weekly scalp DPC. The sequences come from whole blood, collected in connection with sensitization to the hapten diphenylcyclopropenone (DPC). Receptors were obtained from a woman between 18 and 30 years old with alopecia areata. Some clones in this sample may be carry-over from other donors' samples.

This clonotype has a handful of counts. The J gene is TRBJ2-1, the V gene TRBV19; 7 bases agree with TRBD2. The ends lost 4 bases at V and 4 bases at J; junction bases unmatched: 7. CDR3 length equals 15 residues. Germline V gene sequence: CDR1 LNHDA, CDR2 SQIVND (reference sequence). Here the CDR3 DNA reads TGTGCCAGTAGTAGAGGGAGGGGACCTTACAATGAGCAGTTCTTC. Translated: CASSRGRGPYNEQFF.

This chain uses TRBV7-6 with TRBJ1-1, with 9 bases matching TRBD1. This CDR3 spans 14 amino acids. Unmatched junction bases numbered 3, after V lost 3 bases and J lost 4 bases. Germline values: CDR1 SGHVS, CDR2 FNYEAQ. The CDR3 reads CASSFLTGGTEAFF. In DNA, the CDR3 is TGTGCCAGCAGCTTTTTGACAGGGGGCACTGAAGCTTTCTTT. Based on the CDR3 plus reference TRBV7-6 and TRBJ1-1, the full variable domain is GAGVSQSPRYKVTKRGQDVALRCDPISGHVSLYWYRQALGQGPEFLTYFNYEAQQDKSGLPNDRFSAERPEGSISTLTIQRTEQRDSAMYRCASSFLTGGTEAFFGQGTRLTVV.

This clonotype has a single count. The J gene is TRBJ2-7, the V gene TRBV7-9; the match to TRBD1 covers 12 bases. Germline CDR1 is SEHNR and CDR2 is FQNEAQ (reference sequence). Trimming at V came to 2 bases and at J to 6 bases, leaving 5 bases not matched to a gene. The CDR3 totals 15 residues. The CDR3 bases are TGTGCCAGCAGCTTACCCGGGACAGGGGGCACCGAGCAGTACTTC. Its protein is CASSLPGTGGTEQYF.

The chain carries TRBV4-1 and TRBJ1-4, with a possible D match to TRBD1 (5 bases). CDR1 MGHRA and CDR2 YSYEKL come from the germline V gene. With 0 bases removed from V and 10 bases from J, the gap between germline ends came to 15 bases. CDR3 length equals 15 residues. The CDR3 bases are TGCGCCAGCAGCCAAGAAACGCGGCTGGGGGGAAAACTGTTTTTT. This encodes CASSQETRLGGKLFF.

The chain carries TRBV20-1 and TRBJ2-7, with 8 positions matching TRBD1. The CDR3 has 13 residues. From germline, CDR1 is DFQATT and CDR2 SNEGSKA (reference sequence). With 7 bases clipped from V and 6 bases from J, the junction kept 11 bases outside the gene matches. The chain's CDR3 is CSVFGTGSSEQYF. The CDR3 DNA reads TGCAGTGTTTTCGGGACAGGTTCTTCCGAGCAGTACTTC.